This section outlines one T cell receptor (beta chain) sequence together with its context. Its antigen is still unknown. No much larger clonotype is one base removed from it; base qualities were not supplied. What the time point label conveys for this sample: baseline before first vaccination. The vaccinee samples were drawn from two UK trials, COV001 and COV002, one of which was a single-blind randomized controlled phase 2/3 trial testing AZD1222 (ChAdOx1 nCoV-19) in healthy adults. For TCRbeta chain sequencing, PBMC samples from trial participants were taken at day 0 and at day 28 after the second dose. This entry is derived from a study of T cell responses to AZD1222 COVID-19 vaccine (dated by TCRdb to about 2021). About the investigation overall: AZD1222 recipients given second doses at about 4 weeks or at about 12 weeks were pooled, since spike-specific TCR depth and breadth were not found to differ between the two schedules. A total of over 230 trial participants underwent TCR sequencing, of whom about 210 had received two doses of AZD1222 and some 25 had received two doses of the MenACWY control vaccine. Trial participants were enrolled by age into subgroups of 18-55, 56-69 and 70-plus years, and roughly 160, 29 and 62 TCR-sequenced participants, respectively, were included in these subgroups.

Points the paper makes about the study in general: Participants were mostly white British, with more females than males. The authors suggested clonal diversity may have been underestimated. In the small 56-69-year group, the increase in depth fell short of significance, most likely because of low power. Epitopes outside the regions mutated in the B.1.351 and B.1.1.7 variants were reportedly recognized by nearly half of the unique spike-specific TCRs. The vaccine-associated CD4 TCRs covered the entire spike protein, and the dominant responses fell in regions 160-218 and 743-854. Because no day 14 peak-response samples were available, repertoires were characterized only after the peak T cell response. Conclusions about previously exposed vaccinees are limited, since just a handful of AZD1222 recipients were seropositive for SARS-CoV-2 at baseline. After two AZD1222 doses, both the breadth and the depth of spike-specific TCRs were significantly higher than at day 0 and than in MenACWY recipients.

V is pared back by 6 bases and J by 3 bases, with 12 bases lying between the germline termini. The CDR3 goes from the cysteine to the phenylalanine over 14 residues. Kept here is only the CDR3 DNA, which spans 42 bases and is read in frame from base 1. The germline V gene sets CDR1 to ENHRY and CDR2 to SYGVKD. The CDR3 regions of human TCRbeta chains were analyzed by immunosequencing. In the authors' own workflow: Repertoire TCRs were matched against a reference library of SARS-CoV-2-specific TCRs generated with the MIRA antigen-specificity platform. Breadth was defined as the fraction of unique TCRs that were SARS-CoV-2-associated. Depth was defined as the fraction of total T cells that were SARS-CoV-2-associated. Using the MIRA data, every spike-specific TCR was mapped to the spike region that the TCR reacted to and assigned to either a CD4 or a CD8 class. Log10-transformed breadth and depth values were compared by one-way ANOVA with Sidak's multiple comparisons tests. TCRdb retrieved this table from immuneACCESS and kept in-frame rearrangements only. Not all clones are present; in checked studies, unresolved V genes account for under half, and no reason is known for the remainder. V and J calls and clone size follow that table, whereas D and trimming were derived from the DNA. The sample table lists about 120,000 clones, around 87% of them with a count of one. The top ten clonotypes cover more than 10% of the sample.

The V gene is TRBV10-3 and the J gene is TRBJ2-1; tentative D gene TRBD1, with 6 bases matching. This TCR came from an adult in good health. The starting material was peripheral blood, obtained on day 0 of AZD1222 vaccination. The DNA sequence is as follows: TGTGCCATCAGCTCCCAGGGGAACTACAATGAGCAGTTCTTC. Its protein product is CAISSQGNYNEQFF.